These 23 T cell receptor beta chains came from one sample sequenced in a study of blood T cells in healthy people across ages. The second PCR ran roughly 6 to 11 cycles with a sample-barcoded 5' primer and J-beta primers. MiXCR, run by TCRdb on the 5' RACE reads, gives a single entry per CDR3 protein. The sample contains hundreds of thousands of distinct CDR3 sequences, 45% to 70% of which appear only once. The sample taken for sequencing was blood. The receptors here all came from a man between 40 and 49 years old in good health.

The V gene is TRBV5-1, the J gene TRBJ2-5; 10 positions agree with TRBD2. V lost 4 bases and J lost 4; bases outside the gene matches: 10. This CDR3 region has 16 residues. Per the germline V gene, CDR1 is SGHRS and CDR2 is YFSETQ. The CDR3: CASSVAAGGPGETQYF. In nucleotides, the CDR3 is TGCGCCAGCAGCGTGGCAGCGGGAGGGCCTGGAGAGACCCAGTACTTC.

This chain connects TRBV28 to TRBJ2-1, with 7 positions matching TRBD1. Germline V CDR1 and CDR2: MDHEN, SYDVKM. There are 14 residues in the CDR3. The V and J ends lost 10 bases and 10 bases, in that order; junction bases with no gene match: 16. CDR3 protein: CATHRDSARNEQFF. CDR3 in DNA: TGTGCCACCCACCGGGACAGTGCCCGGAACGAGCAGTTCTTC.

The chain uses TRBV9 and TRBJ2-7; 9 nucleotides line up with TRBD2. Trimming cost V 4 bases and J 3 bases; bases outside gene matches: 14. Germline V CDR1 and CDR2: SGDLS, YYNGEE. The CDR3 consists of 17 residues. CDR3 coding DNA: TGTGCCAGCAGCCCCTTTCCGGGACTAGCTGACTTCTACGAGCAGTACTTC. Residues: CASSPFPGLADFYEQYF.

This clonotype was seen only a few times. This rearrangement joins TRBV6-6 to TRBJ1-6; D unclear. This CDR3 has 14 amino acids. Germline CDR1 and CDR2: MNHNY and SVGAGI (reference sequence). V gave up 4 bases and J gave up 5 bases, with 9 bases separating them. The CDR3 sequence is CASSFRNDNSPLHF. The CDR3 nucleotides read TGTGCCAGCAGTTTTAGGAATGATAATTCACCCCTCCACTTT.

This clonotype came up a few times. The chain links TRBV27 to TRBJ2-7; no clear D gene. Per germline, CDR1 MNHEY and CDR2 SMNVEV (reference sequence). The CDR3 runs to 14 residues. V shed 7 bases and J shed 0 bases, with 13 bases lying between them. As DNA, the CDR3 is TGTGCCAGCAAGGCCCTGATTAGCTCCTACGAGCAGTACTTC. This codes for CASKALISSYEQYF.

The chain couples TRBV20-1 to TRBJ2-3, with 7 bases fitting TRBD2. CDR1 and CDR2 from the germline V gene are DFQATT and SNEGSKA (reference sequence). The J segment lost 2 bases and the V segment lost 5 bases, leaving 10 bases of the junction unmatched. The CDR3 contains 15 residues. The CDR3 is CSAPDAGVSTDTQYF. The CDR3 DNA is TGCAGTGCTCCGGACGCGGGAGTGTCCACAGATACGCAGTATTTT.

The chain carries TRBV6-6 and TRBJ2-3, with 7 bases identical to TRBD2. The length of the CDR3 is 15 residues. The germline CDR1 and CDR2 sequences are MNHNY and SVGAGI (reference sequence). V lost 7 bases and J lost 1; bases outside the gene matches: 8. In DNA form, the CDR3 reads TGTGCCAGCAAAGACGGGGGGAGTGGCACAGATACGCAGTATTTT. This translates into CASKDGGSGTDTQYF.

This chain connects TRBV2 to TRBJ2-7, with D tentatively TRBD1 (6 bases). In germline, CDR1 is SNHLY, CDR2 FYNNEI. Trimming stripped 11 bases from V and 3 bases from J, with 14 bases between. CDR3 length: 12 residues. Written as DNA, the CDR3 is TGTGCCGGGTACAGGGATGTCTACGAGCAGTACTTC. This gives the protein CAGYRDVYEQYF.

In DNA, the CDR3 is TGCGCCAGCAGCCAAATATTTCTGGCGGGAGATACGCAGTATTTT. Its protein is CASSQIFLAGDTQYF. This sequence joins TRBV4-1 and TRBJ2-3; possible D gene TRBD2, 5 bases. Per germline, CDR1 MGHRA and CDR2 YSYEKL. Trimming cost V 2 bases and J 5 bases, with 14 bases left between them. This CDR3 comprises 15 residues.

Concerning this clonotype itself: Mismatch with germline at one junction end may stem from a read error. The genes are TRBV20-1 and TRBJ2-3; 9 bases map to TRBD2. Looked up from germline, CDR1 is DFQATT and CDR2 is SNEGSKA (reference sequence). The CDR3 totals 16 residues. The CDR3 DNA follows: TGCGGTGCCCCCAAGCAAAGCGGGGGGAAGGGAGATACGCAGTATTTT. Translated, it gives CGAPKQSGGKGDTQYF.

Regarding this clonotype: The junction does not match germline at one end; this may be a read error. This chain uses TRBV7-9 with TRBJ2-3; 9 nucleotides align to TRBD2. CDR1 SEHNR and CDR2 FQNEAQ come from the germline V gene (reference sequence). The CDR3 consists of 16 residues. The CDR3: CANSPIAGVLSSTQYF. CDR3 DNA: TGTGCCAACAGCCCAATAGCGGGGGTTCTATCAAGTACGCAGTATTTT.

The J gene is TRBJ2-7, the V gene TRBV7-2; 7 positions agree with TRBD2. The V gene end was trimmed by 2 bases and the J gene end by 4 bases; junction bases not matched to a gene: 8. Germline assignment: CDR1 SGHTA and CDR2 FQGNSA. This CDR3 region has 15 residues. CDR3 in amino acids: CASSLSGIEGYEQYF. CDR3 bases: TGTGCCAGCAGCTTAAGCGGGATAGAGGGGTACGAGCAGTACTTC.

The rearrangement joins TRBV29-1 to TRBJ1-4; 10 bases align to TRBD1. Germline V gene sequence: CDR1 SQVTM, CDR2 ANQGSEA. The CDR3 has 14 residues. V shed 6 bases and J 5 bases; nucleotides not matched to a gene: 6. CDR3 loop: CSVGSGQGNEKLFF. CDR3 sequence (DNA): TGCAGCGTGGGCTCGGGACAGGGGAATGAAAAACTGTTTTTT.

The chain couples TRBV28 to TRBJ1-5; a possible D gene is TRBD1 (6 bases). The V gene lost 2 bases and the J gene lost 4 bases, with 15 bases spanning the gap. The CDR3 consists of 16 residues. From germline, CDR1 is MDHEN and CDR2 SYDVKM. The CDR3 is CASSLAWTEKNQPQHF. CDR3 sequence (DNA): TGTGCCAGCAGTTTAGCTTGGACAGAGAAGAATCAGCCCCAGCATTTT.

J is TRBJ2-3 and V is TRBV27, with a possible D match to TRBD2 (6 bases). CDR1 and CDR2 (germline): MNHEY, SMNVEV (reference sequence). The CDR3 contains 14 residues. The germline V and J ends were trimmed by 5 bases and 5 bases, with 14 bases remaining between them. The CDR3 DNA reads as TGTGCCAGCAGTCCCTCGACAGCGGGAGATACGCAGTATTTT. It specifies CASSPSTAGDTQYF.

The gene calls are TRBV10-3 and TRBJ2-1; TRBD2 matches at 7 bases. Germline CDR1 is ENHRY and CDR2 is SYGVKD. This CDR3 is 13 amino acids long. V was clipped by 0 bases and J by 8 bases; unmatched bases: 1. The CDR3 nucleotides are TGTGCCATCAGTGAGTCCCGGGGGGATGAGCAGTTCTTC. Its translation: CAISESRGDEQFF.

V gene TRBV20-1 combines with J gene TRBJ1-1; the D gene is possibly TRBD1 (5 bases). Germline V CDR1 and CDR2: DFQATT, SNEGSKA (reference sequence). The CDR3 covers 16 residues. V was clipped by 5 bases and J by 1 base, with 20 bases between them. DNA of the CDR3: TGCAGTGCTTCAGGCAGGGATTGGCGTTCGAACACTGAAGCTTTCTTT. As protein: CSASGRDWRSNTEAFF.

A note on this clonotype: Germline is not matched at one junction end, which may reflect a read error. This chain connects TRBV7-9 to TRBJ2-4; the D is unclear. The end of the DNA aligns better with TRBJ2-7, so the J call may be wrong. The CDR3 has 15 amino acids. Germline values: CDR1 SEHNR, CDR2 FQNEAQ (reference sequence). In DNA, the CDR3 is TGTGTCAGCAGCTTAGTCGCGACTTCAAGTTACGAGCAGTACTTC. It is translated as CVSSLVATSSYEQYF.

J is TRBJ2-1 and V is TRBV2; TRBD1 matches at 8 bases. Germline values: CDR1 SNHLY, CDR2 FYNNEI. The junction had 8 bases not matched to a gene; V was cut back by 6 bases and J by 7 bases. This CDR3 contains 14 residues. CDR3 DNA: TGTGCCAGCAGGGTGACAGGGGTTGGGAATGAGCAGTTCTTC. This translates into CASRVTGVGNEQFF. Full variable domain (remainder filled in from reference TRBV2 and TRBJ2-1): EPEVTQTPSHQVTQMGQEVILRCVPISNHLYFYWYRQILGQKVEFLVSFYNNEISEKSEIFDDQFSVERPDGSNFTLKIRSTKLEDSAMYFCASRVTGVGNEQFFGPGTRLTVL.

The rearrangement joins TRBV7-2 to TRBJ2-5, with D perhaps matching TRBD2 (6 bases). The better agreement between TRBJ2-7 and the DNA end casts doubt on the J call. CDR1 and CDR2 (germline): SGHTA, FQGNSA. The CDR3 is 13 residues long. The chain's CDR3 is CASNLGGNYEQYF. CDR3 sequence (DNA): TGTGCCAGCAACCTTGGGGGGAACTACGAGCAGTACTTC.

On this clonotype: A much larger clone sits a single nucleotide away, making a read error possible. This sequence joins TRBV6-6 and TRBJ2-4; 7 bases fit TRBD1. The CDR3 contains 14 residues. In germline, CDR1 is MNHNY, CDR2 SVGAGI (reference sequence). V shed 6 bases, J shed 13 bases, and the junction held 15 bases outside the gene matches. CDR3 protein: CASSMTTGKKAQYF. CDR3 nucleotides: TGTGCCAGCAGCATGACGACAGGGAAGAAGGCCCAGTACTTC.

The CDR3 bases are TGTGCCAGCAGCACCCCGGGACTACCCAATGAGCAGTTCTTC. Amino acid sequence: CASSTPGLPNEQFF. The chain couples TRBV7-9 to TRBJ2-1, with TRBD2 identical over 7 bases. V lost 5 bases and J lost 6; bases outside the gene matches: 7. Germline values: CDR1 SEHNR, CDR2 FQNEAQ (reference sequence). This CDR3 region has 14 residues.

The V gene is TRBV28, the J gene TRBJ1-5; 8 bases map to TRBD1. Trimming at V came to 6 bases and at J to 6 bases, leaving 4 bases not matched to a gene. The CDR3 sequence is 13 residues long. Germline V CDR1 and CDR2: MDHEN, SYDVKM. The CDR3 loop reads CASRGTGSQPQHF. In DNA form, the CDR3 reads TGTGCCAGCAGAGGGACAGGAAGTCAGCCCCAGCATTTT.